The clone carrying this T cell receptor beta chain was counted between two and nine times. The data belong to a study of blood T cells in healthy people across ages. The use of a sample-barcoded 5' primer and a J-beta primer mix characterized a second PCR of roughly 7 to 12 cycles. TCRdb used MiXCR to reprocess the 5' RACE reads, holding one entry per CDR3 protein. In the table there are roughly 700,000 distinct CDR3 sequences, roughly 25% of which are singletons. Germline V gene lookup returns CDR1 SGHRS and CDR2 YFSETQ. The CDR3 has 16 residues. Trimming at V came to 0 bases and at J to 3 bases, leaving 6 bases not matched to a gene. These data were likewise used in another study, on T cells of mothers and their children.

This sequence joins TRBV5-1 and TRBJ2-3, with 8 bases aligning to TRBD2. This TCR came from a boy under 18 in good health. Sequencing input: blood. CDR3 protein: CASSLAVSGGTDTQYF. The CDR3 DNA reads as TGCGCCAGCAGCTTGGCCGTGTCGGGAGGGACAGATACGCAGTATTTT.